This is a list of T cell receptor beta chains from one sample in a study of CD8 T cells in Susac syndrome. TCRdb redid the calling of the immunoSEQ multiplex PCR reads with MiXCR, one entry per CDR3 protein. The table shows more than 150,000 distinct CDR3 sequences, with around 92% occurring only once. The sample consisted of CD4+ T cells from PBMCs. The receptors shown here come from a human donor in good health. Each CDR3 is given with its conserved first and last residue. D genes are given only for firm matches. Size tells how often a clone was seen (once, few, many) or the class of an expanded clone, and some rows leave it out.

j_call: TRBJ2-5; clone_size: NA; d_call: TRBD1; v_call: TRBV19; cdr3_aa: CASSDRAETQYF; cdr3_nt: TGTGCCAGTAGTGACAGGGCCGAGACCCAGTACTTC
j_call: TRBJ2-2; clone_size: once; d_call: NA; v_call: TRBV30; cdr3_aa: CAWSRAGELFF; cdr3_nt: TGTGCCTGGAGCAGGGCCGGGGAGCTGTTTTTT
j_call: TRBJ2-5; clone_size: NA; d_call: NA; v_call: TRBV9; cdr3_aa: CASSLSSYQETQYF; cdr3_nt: TGTGCCAGCAGCCTCTCATCGTACCAAGAGACCCAGTACTTC
j_call: TRBJ2-1; clone_size: NA; d_call: NA; v_call: TRBV6-2/TRBV6-3; cdr3_aa: CASSPTTGSSYNEQFF; cdr3_nt: TGTGCCAGCAGTCCGACGACAGGTAGCTCCTACAATGAGCAGTTCTTC
j_call: TRBJ2-1; clone_size: NA; d_call: NA; v_call: TRBV24-1; cdr3_aa: CATSDSRRAEFNEQFF; cdr3_nt: TGTGCCACCAGTGATTCTAGGAGGGCCGAGTTCAATGAGCAGTTCTTC
j_call: TRBJ2-5; clone_size: NA; d_call: NA; v_call: TRBV18; cdr3_aa: CASSDRSQETQYF; cdr3_nt: TGTGCCAGCTCAGACAGAAGTCAAGAGACCCAGTACTTC
j_call: TRBJ2-2; clone_size: once; d_call: TRBD2; v_call: TRBV7-2; cdr3_aa: CASSFLAGNTGELFF; cdr3_nt: TGTGCCAGCAGCTTCCTAGCGGGGAACACCGGGGAGCTGTTTTTT
j_call: TRBJ1-2; clone_size: NA; d_call: TRBD1; v_call: TRBV19; cdr3_aa: CASSPLQPTGVGYTF; cdr3_nt: TGTGCCAGTAGTCCGCTCCAGCCTACAGGGGTAGGCTACACCTTC
j_call: TRBJ2-1; clone_size: NA; d_call: TRBD1; v_call: TRBV6-2/TRBV6-3; cdr3_aa: CASSQDRSAGQFF; cdr3_nt: TGTGCCAGCAGTCAGGACAGGTCTGCCGGGCAGTTCTTC
j_call: TRBJ2-3; clone_size: NA; d_call: NA; v_call: TRBV7-2; cdr3_aa: CASSLNGDTQYF; cdr3_nt: TGTGCCAGCAGCTTAAACGGAGATACGCAGTATTTT
j_call: TRBJ1-1; clone_size: NA; d_call: NA; v_call: TRBV20-1; cdr3_aa: CSASGPTMNTEAFF; cdr3_nt: TGCAGTGCTAGTGGACCGACTATGAACACTGAAGCTTTCTTT
j_call: TRBJ2-7; clone_size: once; d_call: NA; v_call: TRBV3-1; cdr3_aa: CASSQISSLSYEQYF; cdr3_nt: TGTGCCAGCAGCCAAATCAGCTCGCTCTCCTACGAGCAGTACTTC
j_call: TRBJ2-5; clone_size: NA; d_call: NA; v_call: TRBV3-1; cdr3_aa: CASSQDGGAGSYQETQYF; cdr3_nt: TGTGCCAGCAGCCAAGATGGGGGGGCAGGATCCTACCAAGAGACCCAGTACTTC
j_call: TRBJ2-1; clone_size: NA; d_call: NA; v_call: TRBV21-1; cdr3_aa: CASSRNSDSYNEQFF; cdr3_nt: TGTGCCAGCAGCAGGAATTCCGACAGCTACAATGAGCAGTTCTTC
j_call: TRBJ2-3; clone_size: NA; d_call: NA; v_call: TRBV4-3; cdr3_aa: CASSQEAQGTDTQYF; cdr3_nt: TGCGCCAGCAGCCAAGAGGCGCAGGGCACAGATACGCAGTATTTT
j_call: TRBJ2-4; clone_size: NA; d_call: TRBD2; v_call: TRBV6-5; cdr3_aa: CASSYGGTSGTLNIQYF; cdr3_nt: TGTGCCAGCAGTTACGGCGGGACTAGCGGGACCCTTAACATTCAGTACTTC
j_call: TRBJ2-5; clone_size: NA; d_call: NA; v_call: TRBV6-1; cdr3_aa: CASSEPGLGTQYF; cdr3_nt: TGTGCCAGCAGTGAGCCGGGGCTAGGGACCCAGTACTTC
j_call: TRBJ2-5; clone_size: once; d_call: NA; v_call: TRBV6-2/TRBV6-3; cdr3_aa: CASIPSYRGTQYF; cdr3_nt: TGTGCCAGCATTCCTTCGTACCGGGGGACCCAGTACTTC
j_call: TRBJ2-7; clone_size: NA; d_call: NA; v_call: TRBV19; cdr3_aa: CASSGAIRDEQYF; cdr3_nt: TGTGCCAGTAGTGGGGCCATCCGCGACGAGCAGTACTTC
j_call: TRBJ2-3; clone_size: NA; d_call: NA; v_call: TRBV28; cdr3_aa: CASRSTGYTQYF; cdr3_nt: TGTGCCAGCAGAAGTACAGGGTATACGCAGTATTTT
j_call: TRBJ2-7; clone_size: NA; d_call: TRBD1; v_call: TRBV19; cdr3_aa: CASSKSRTGLSYEQYF; cdr3_nt: TGTGCCAGTAGTAAATCCCGGACAGGTCTCTCCTACGAGCAGTACTTC
j_call: TRBJ2-1; clone_size: once; d_call: TRBD2; v_call: TRBV10-2; cdr3_aa: CASSAASGGENEQFF; cdr3_nt: TGCGCCAGCAGTGCGGCTAGCGGGGGGGAGAATGAGCAGTTCTTC
j_call: TRBJ2-1; clone_size: NA; d_call: NA; v_call: TRBV10-3; cdr3_aa: CATAFSSSYNEQFF; cdr3_nt: TGTGCCACCGCCTTCTCGAGCTCCTACAATGAGCAGTTCTTC
j_call: TRBJ2-2; clone_size: NA; d_call: NA; v_call: TRBV20-1; cdr3_aa: CSARSGTTGELFF; cdr3_nt: TGCAGTGCTAGAAGTGGCACAACCGGGGAGCTGTTTTTT
j_call: TRBJ2-3; clone_size: NA; d_call: NA; v_call: TRBV25-1; cdr3_aa: CASSEFRGMADTQYF; cdr3_nt: TGTGCCAGCAGTGAATTCAGGGGCATGGCAGATACGCAGTATTTT
j_call: TRBJ2-7; clone_size: NA; d_call: NA; v_call: TRBV5-1; cdr3_aa: CASSPDLGPYEQYF; cdr3_nt: TGCGCCAGCAGCCCCGACCTGGGGCCCTACGAGCAGTACTTC
j_call: TRBJ1-1; clone_size: NA; d_call: NA; v_call: TRBV3-1; cdr3_aa: CASSQAPILNTEAFF; cdr3_nt: TGTGCCAGCAGCCAAGCTCCGATTTTGAACACTGAAGCTTTCTTT
j_call: TRBJ2-7; clone_size: NA; d_call: NA; v_call: TRBV6-1; cdr3_aa: CAGGTAGEQYF; cdr3_nt: TGTGCCGGCGGGACTGCGGGGGAGCAGTACTTC
j_call: TRBJ2-2; clone_size: NA; d_call: NA; v_call: TRBV28; cdr3_aa: CASRRLVSGELFF; cdr3_nt: TGTGCCAGCAGGCGGCTAGTTTCCGGGGAGCTGTTTTTT
j_call: TRBJ2-7; clone_size: once; d_call: NA; v_call: TRBV28; cdr3_aa: CASSPLGLPSSYEQYF; cdr3_nt: TGTGCCAGCAGTCCCCTCGGTCTCCCTAGCTCCTACGAGCAGTACTTC
j_call: TRBJ2-5; clone_size: NA; d_call: NA; v_call: TRBV9; cdr3_aa: CASSPGSSQETQYF; cdr3_nt: TGTGCCAGCAGCCCCGGCTCAAGCCAAGAGACCCAGTACTTC
j_call: TRBJ1-5; clone_size: NA; d_call: NA; v_call: TRBV29-1; cdr3_aa: CSAQQGTAQPQHF; cdr3_nt: TGCAGCGCCCAGCAAGGGACGGCCCAGCCCCAGCATTTT
j_call: TRBJ2-5; clone_size: NA; d_call: NA; v_call: TRBV5-1; cdr3_aa: CASTDWRQETQYF; cdr3_nt: TGCGCCAGCACGGATTGGCGGCAAGAGACCCAGTACTTC
j_call: TRBJ2-2; clone_size: NA; d_call: TRBD2; v_call: TRBV6-2/TRBV6-3; cdr3_aa: CASTGTSFTGELFF; cdr3_nt: TGTGCCAGCACCGGGACTAGCTTTACCGGGGAGCTGTTTTTT
j_call: TRBJ2-7; clone_size: NA; d_call: NA; v_call: TRBV30; cdr3_aa: CAWSVAYEQYF; cdr3_nt: TGTGCCTGGAGTGTAGCCTACGAGCAGTACTTC
j_call: TRBJ1-3; clone_size: NA; d_call: NA; v_call: TRBV7-2; cdr3_aa: CASSPRGRGSSGNTIYF; cdr3_nt: TGTGCCAGCAGCCCGAGGGGTCGGGGATCATCTGGAAACACCATATATTTT
j_call: TRBJ2-1; clone_size: NA; d_call: TRBD2; v_call: TRBV6-2/TRBV6-3; cdr3_aa: CASSIPYARIAGDNEQFF; cdr3_nt: TGTGCCAGCAGTATACCCTATGCCCGGATAGCGGGGGACAATGAGCAGTTCTTC
j_call: TRBJ1-2; clone_size: NA; d_call: TRBD1; v_call: TRBV9; cdr3_aa: CASSADGTGGAYGYTF; cdr3_nt: TGTGCCAGCAGCGCTGATGGGACAGGGGGCGCCTATGGCTACACCTTC
j_call: TRBJ2-3; clone_size: NA; d_call: TRBD1; v_call: TRBV7-7; cdr3_aa: CASSLTGGAWDTQYF; cdr3_nt: TGTGCCAGCAGCTTGACAGGGGGCGCATGGGATACGCAGTATTTT
j_call: TRBJ2-1; clone_size: NA; d_call: TRBD2; v_call: TRBV12-3/TRBV12-4; cdr3_aa: CASNPLGQGTGGREGFSYNEQFF; cdr3_nt: TGTGCCAGCAACCCCTTGGGGCAGGGCACCGGCGGGAGGGAGGGGTTCTCCTACAATGAGCAGTTCTTC
j_call: TRBJ2-1; clone_size: NA; d_call: NA; v_call: TRBV7-2; cdr3_aa: CASTAKSSYNEQFF; cdr3_nt: TGTGCCAGCACGGCCAAGAGCTCCTACAATGAGCAGTTCTTC
j_call: TRBJ2-1; clone_size: NA; d_call: NA; v_call: TRBV19; cdr3_aa: CATRDSWFSNEQFF; cdr3_nt: TGTGCCACCCGGGACTCCTGGTTTTCCAATGAGCAGTTCTTC
j_call: TRBJ1-6; clone_size: NA; d_call: NA; v_call: TRBV20-1; cdr3_aa: CSAPRLASSYNSPLHF; cdr3_nt: TGCAGTGCTCCAAGACTGGCGAGCTCCTATAATTCACCCCTCCACTTT
j_call: TRBJ2-5; clone_size: NA; d_call: TRBD1; v_call: TRBV29-1; cdr3_aa: CSVVPDREGETQYF; cdr3_nt: TGCAGCGTTGTCCCGGACAGGGAAGGGGAGACCCAGTACTTC
j_call: TRBJ1-5; clone_size: NA; d_call: TRBD1; v_call: TRBV10-2; cdr3_aa: CASSGTGTNQPQHF; cdr3_nt: TGCGCCAGCAGCGGGACAGGGACGAATCAGCCCCAGCATTTT
j_call: TRBJ2-5; clone_size: NA; d_call: TRBD1; v_call: TRBV2; cdr3_aa: CASTPGQGQETQYF; cdr3_nt: TGTGCCAGCACCCCGGGACAGGGTCAAGAGACCCAGTACTTC